A single sample gave rise to the 6 T cell receptor beta chains below, sequenced in a study of shared clonotypes between healthy human individuals. Naive CD8 isolation took CD45RO-negative cells positively selected for CCR7 and excluded terminally differentiated effector memory CD45RA+ cells. Assay: immunoSEQ multiplex PCR; the TCRdb copy retains only in-frame clones and omits some. The sample contains some 2 million clones, about 95% of which appear only once. Sequences were obtained from naive CD8+ T cells sorted from blood. The receptors shown here come from a man younger than 30 in good health.

The chain joins TRBV2 to TRBJ2-5; 9 positions agree with TRBD2. The ends lost 8 bases at V and 4 bases at J; junction bases unmatched: 2. The length of the CDR3 is 12 residues. CDR1 SNHLY and CDR2 FYNNEI come from the germline V gene. The chain's CDR3 is CASFSGGETQYF. The CDR3 coding sequence is TGTGCCAGCTTTAGCGGGGGAGAGACCCAGTACTTC.

This sequence joins TRBV19 and TRBJ1-5; D is uncertain. Germline V gene data show CDR1 as LNHDA and CDR2 as SQIVND (reference sequence). This CDR3 has 13 residues. V gave up 5 bases and J gave up 11 bases, with 16 bases separating them. DNA of the CDR3: TGTGCCAGTAGTTGGGGAGGCGAGTTGTCCCAGCATTTT. It codes for CASSWGGELSQHF.

The chain links TRBV4-1 to TRBJ2-1, with TRBD1 identical over 7 bases. V trimming: 0 bases; J trimming: 7 bases; junction bases outside the gene matches: 12. CDR1 is MGHRA and CDR2 is YSYEKL in the germline V gene. CDR3 length: 17 residues. The CDR3 protein is CASSQDSFQGVFNEQFF. CDR3 DNA: TGCGCCAGCAGCCAAGATAGTTTTCAGGGGGTGTTTAATGAGCAGTTCTTC.

For the CDR3, the DNA is TGTGCCAGCAGGGCCCCGGGGGGGGATTCACCCCTCCACTTT. Translating gives CASRAPGGDSPLHF. The V call is TRBV11-2, the J call TRBJ1-6, with D tentatively TRBD1 (5 bases). CDR1 is SGHAT, CDR2 FQNNGV, per germline. The CDR3 runs 14 residues. Trimming shortened V by 6 bases and J by 8 bases, and 14 bases separated the two germline ends.

The rearrangement joins TRBV30 to TRBJ2-3; no firm D call. Trimming cost V 3 bases and J 4 bases, with 8 bases left between them. This CDR3 is built from 12 residues. Germline values: CDR1 GTSNPN, CDR2 SVGIG (reference sequence). The CDR3 region is CAWSADADTQYF. CDR3 nucleotide sequence: TGTGCCTGGAGCGCTGACGCAGATACGCAGTATTTT. Complete variable domain (other parts from reference TRBV30 and TRBJ2-3): SQTIHQWPATLVQPVGSPLSLECTVEGTSNPNLYWYRQAAGRGLQLLFYSVGIGQISSEVPQNLSASRPQDRQFILSSKKLLLSDSGFYLCAWSADADTQYFGPGTRLTVL.

The rearrangement uses TRBV5-1 and TRBJ2-5; 7 bases are a match to TRBD1. The CDR3 is 17 residues long. Trimming cost V 4 bases and J 0 bases; bases outside gene matches: 12. Per germline, CDR1 SGHRS and CDR2 YFSETQ. The CDR3 spells CASSHYSGTEYQETQYF. In nucleotides, the CDR3 is TGCGCCAGCAGCCACTACTCCGGGACAGAGTACCAAGAGACCCAGTACTTC. The full variable domain, in which reference TRBV5-1 and TRBJ2-5 provide the parts outside the CDR3, is KAGVTQTPRYLIKTRGQQVTLSCSPISGHRSVSWYQQTPGQGLQFLFEYFSETQRNKGNFPGRFSGRQFSNSRSEMNVSTLELGDSALYLCASSHYSGTEYQETQYFGPGTRLLVL.